The clone carrying this T cell receptor (beta chain) was detected many times. Its specificity is unknown. This specimen belongs to a study of naive and memory T cell subsets. The beta constant-region primer was an equimolar mix of two oligonucleotides covering TRBC1 and TRBC2. TCRdb reprocessed the UMI-ligation and nested PCR reads via MiXCR and lists one record per CDR3 protein. In the table there are about 90,000 distinct CDR3 sequences, approximately 6.5% of which are singletons. Cells stained for CD3, CD4, CD8, CD45RA and CD27 were sorted into four subsets. The CDR3 consists of 16 residues. V was trimmed by 5 bases and J by 0 bases, leaving 11 bases between them. The study, taken as a whole, reports: Over 85% of naive TCR sequences appeared only once, unlike memory subsets.

The chain couples TRBV12-3 or TRBV12-4 to TRBJ2-6; TRBD1 or TRBD2 may be the D gene (5 bases each). Sequencing was carried out using central memory CD4+ T cells from blood. This sequence was found in a human donor in good health. The chain's CDR3 is CASSGDPFSGANVLTF. The CDR3 nucleotides are TGTGCCAGCAGTGGGGACCCCTTCTCTGGGGCCAACGTCCTGACTTTC.